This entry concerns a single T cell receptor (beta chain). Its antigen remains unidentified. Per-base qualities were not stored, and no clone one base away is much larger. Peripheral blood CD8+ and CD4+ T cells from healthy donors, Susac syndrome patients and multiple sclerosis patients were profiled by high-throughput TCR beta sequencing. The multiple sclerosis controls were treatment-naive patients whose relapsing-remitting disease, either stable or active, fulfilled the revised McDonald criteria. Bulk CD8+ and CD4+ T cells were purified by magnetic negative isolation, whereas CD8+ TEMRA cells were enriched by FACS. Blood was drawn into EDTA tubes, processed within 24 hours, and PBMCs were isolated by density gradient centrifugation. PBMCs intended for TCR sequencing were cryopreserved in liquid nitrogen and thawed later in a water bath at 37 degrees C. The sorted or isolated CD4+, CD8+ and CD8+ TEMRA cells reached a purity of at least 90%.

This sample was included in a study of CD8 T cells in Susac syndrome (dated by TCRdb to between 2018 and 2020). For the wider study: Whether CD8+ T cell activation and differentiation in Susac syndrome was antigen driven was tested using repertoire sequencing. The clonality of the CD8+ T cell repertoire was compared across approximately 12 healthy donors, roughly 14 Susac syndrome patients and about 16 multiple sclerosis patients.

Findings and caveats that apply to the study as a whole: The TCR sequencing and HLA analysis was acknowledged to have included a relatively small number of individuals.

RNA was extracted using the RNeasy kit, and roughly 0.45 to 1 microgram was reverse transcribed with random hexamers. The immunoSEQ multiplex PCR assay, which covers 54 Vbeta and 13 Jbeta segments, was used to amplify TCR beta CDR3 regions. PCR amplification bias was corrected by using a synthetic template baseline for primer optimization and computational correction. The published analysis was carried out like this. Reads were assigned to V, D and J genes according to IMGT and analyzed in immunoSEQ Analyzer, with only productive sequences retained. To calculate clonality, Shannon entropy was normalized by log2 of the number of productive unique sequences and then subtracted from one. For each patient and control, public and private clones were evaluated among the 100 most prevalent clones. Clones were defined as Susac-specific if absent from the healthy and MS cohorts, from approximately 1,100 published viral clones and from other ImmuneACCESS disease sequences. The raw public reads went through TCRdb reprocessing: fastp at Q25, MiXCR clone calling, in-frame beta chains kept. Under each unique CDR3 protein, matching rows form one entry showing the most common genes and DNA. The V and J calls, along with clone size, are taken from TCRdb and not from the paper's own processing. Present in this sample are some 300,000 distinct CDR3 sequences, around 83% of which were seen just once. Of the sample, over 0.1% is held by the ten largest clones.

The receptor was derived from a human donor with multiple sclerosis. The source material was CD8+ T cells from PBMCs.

The CDR3 corresponds to CASRPGLLHEGTDTQYF. In nucleotides, the sequence is TGTGCCAGCAGGCCGGGACTCCTACACGAAGGGACAGATACGCAGTATTTT. The chain is encoded by TRBV7-9 joined to TRBJ2-3, with TRBD2 tentatively as D gene (6 bases match). Trimming at the junction amounts to 6 bases on V and 3 bases on J, and the germline ends lie 22 bases apart. Per the germline V gene (reference sequence), SEHNR is the CDR1 and FQNEAQ is the CDR2. From cysteine to phenylalanine, the CDR3 is 17 amino acids long. Of all the DNA, just the CDR3 is kept, 51 bases in frame from base 1.